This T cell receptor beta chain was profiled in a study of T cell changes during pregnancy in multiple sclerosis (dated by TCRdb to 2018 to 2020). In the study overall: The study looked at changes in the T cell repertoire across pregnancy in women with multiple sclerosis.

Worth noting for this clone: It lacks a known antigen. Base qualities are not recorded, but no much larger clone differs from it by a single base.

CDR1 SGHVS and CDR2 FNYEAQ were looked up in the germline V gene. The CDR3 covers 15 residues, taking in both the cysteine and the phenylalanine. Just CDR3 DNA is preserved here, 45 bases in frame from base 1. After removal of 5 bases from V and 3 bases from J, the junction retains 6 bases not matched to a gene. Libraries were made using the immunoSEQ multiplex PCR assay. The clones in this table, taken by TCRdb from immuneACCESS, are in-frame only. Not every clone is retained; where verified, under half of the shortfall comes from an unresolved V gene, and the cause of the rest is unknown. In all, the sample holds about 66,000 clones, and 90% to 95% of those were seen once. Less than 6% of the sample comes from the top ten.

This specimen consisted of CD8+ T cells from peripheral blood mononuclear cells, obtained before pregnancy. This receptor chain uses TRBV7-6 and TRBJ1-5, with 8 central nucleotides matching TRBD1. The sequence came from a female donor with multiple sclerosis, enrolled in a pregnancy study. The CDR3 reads CASSRAGGNNQPQHF. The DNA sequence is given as TGTGCCAGCAGCAGGGCAGGGGGCAACAATCAGCCCCAGCATTTT.